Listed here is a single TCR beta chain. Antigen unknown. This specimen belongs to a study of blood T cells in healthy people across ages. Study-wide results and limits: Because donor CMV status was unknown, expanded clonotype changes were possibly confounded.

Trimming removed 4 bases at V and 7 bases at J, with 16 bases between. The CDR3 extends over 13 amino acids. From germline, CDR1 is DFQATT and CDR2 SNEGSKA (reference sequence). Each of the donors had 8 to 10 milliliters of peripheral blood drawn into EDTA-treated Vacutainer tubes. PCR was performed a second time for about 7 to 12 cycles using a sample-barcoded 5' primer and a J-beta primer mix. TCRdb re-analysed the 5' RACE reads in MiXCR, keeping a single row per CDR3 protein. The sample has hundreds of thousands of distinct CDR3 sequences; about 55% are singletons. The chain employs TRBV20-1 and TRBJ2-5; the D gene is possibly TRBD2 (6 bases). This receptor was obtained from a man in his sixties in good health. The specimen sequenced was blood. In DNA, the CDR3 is TGCAGTGCTAATGGCAGGGTGGAGGGGACCCAGTACTTC. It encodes CSANGRVEGTQYF.